This TCR beta chain was profiled in a study of blood T cell repertoires in COVID-19. V gave up 5 bases and J gave up 6 bases, with 19 bases separating them. In germline, CDR1 is SEHNR, CDR2 FQNEAQ (reference sequence). The CDR3 contains 15 residues. TCRdb's table, derived via immunoSEQ multiplex PCR, lists solely in-frame clones and lacks some. Of about 180,000 clones listed, approximately 85% are singletons. Source material: peripheral blood. The sequence came from a human donor with active or convalescent COVID-19. The donor label of this sample is uncertain. The rearrangement joins TRBV7-9 to TRBJ1-1; D unclear. The DNA for the CDR3 is TGTGCCAGCAGCCCACTGTGGGCGGGTCCTGCTGAAGCTTTCTTT. Amino acids: CASSPLWAGPAEAFF.